These 30 T cell receptor beta chains were all obtained from the same sample, sequenced in a study of Graves' ophthalmopathy and Graves' hyperthyroidism. Beta-chain TCR CDR3 regions were amplified from RNA transcripts. Following a first-round RT-PCR that used HTBI primers, a second-round multiplex PCR was carried out. TCRdb re-called the multiplex PCR reads with MiXCR, one entry per CDR3 protein. The sample yields some 350,000 distinct CDR3 sequences, approximately 17% seen once. Specimen: peripheral blood. The receptor set was obtained from an adult woman with stable Graves' hyperthyroidism.

Many counts were recorded for this clonotype. The rearrangement joins TRBV20-1 to TRBJ2-5; D is undetermined. The V and J ends lost 5 bases and 6 bases respectively, with 16 bases between them. The germline V gene has CDR1 DFQATT and CDR2 SNEGSKA (reference sequence). CDR3 length: 13 amino acids. The DNA of the CDR3 is TGCAGTGCTTCGGACCCCGGGCGTCAGACCCAGTACTTC. The encoded protein is CSASDPGRQTQYF.

The chain combines TRBV10-2 with TRBJ1-1; no firm D call. The CDR3 contains 14 residues. V was trimmed by 0 bases and J by 3 bases, leaving 8 bases between them. Germline V gene sequence: CDR1 WSHSY, CDR2 SAAADI. The CDR3 here is CASSESNADTEAFF. The DNA of the CDR3 is TGCGCCAGCAGTGAGTCGAACGCGGACACTGAAGCTTTCTTT.

This clonotype was seen many times. The rearrangement uses TRBV5-1 and TRBJ2-4; 7 bases line up with TRBD2. CDR1 SGHRS and CDR2 YFSETQ come from the germline V gene. This CDR3 contains 15 residues. Losses at the gene ends were 0 bases for V and 4 bases for J; bases not matched to a gene: 4. CDR3 residues: CASSLGASGKNIQYF. In DNA, the CDR3 is TGCGCCAGCAGCTTGGGGGCTAGCGGTAAAAACATTCAGTACTTC.

This clonotype was counted between two and nine times. V usage is TRBV19 and J usage is TRBJ1-1, with TRBD1 matching over 11 bases. The V and J ends lost 8 bases and 6 bases, in that order; junction bases with no gene match: 8. The germline V gene has CDR1 LNHDA and CDR2 SQIVND (reference sequence). CDR3 length equals 14 residues. DNA of the CDR3: TGTGCCAGTGGACGGACAGGGGGCTTCGCTGAAGCTTTCTTT. It is translated as CASGRTGGFAEAFF.

The chain is built from TRBV9 and TRBJ2-7; 10 bases map to TRBD1. After removal of 1 base from V and 3 bases from J, the junction contained 7 bases not matched to a gene. Looked up from germline, CDR1 is SGDLS and CDR2 is YYNGEE. The CDR3 is 16 residues long. This CDR3 reads CASSVSPGTGVYEQYF. For the CDR3, the DNA is TGTGCCAGCAGCGTATCCCCCGGGACAGGGGTCTACGAGCAGTACTTC.

There are many counts of this clonotype. The chain links TRBV6-2 or TRBV6-3 to TRBJ1-5; D is uncertain. The germline V gene encodes CDR1 MNHEY and CDR2 SVGEGT. Trimming cost V 6 bases and J 0 bases, with 9 bases left between them. The CDR3 has 14 residues. The CDR3 sequence is CASSPHSSNQPQHF. The DNA for the CDR3 is TGTGCCAGCAGCCCACACAGTAGCAATCAGCCCCAGCATTTT.

This clonotype was seen repeatedly, ten times or more. The gene calls are TRBV7-9 and TRBJ2-4; TRBD1 matches 11 bases. This CDR3 is built from 14 residues. Germline loops: CDR1 SEHNR, CDR2 FQNEAQ (reference sequence). The junction had 4 bases not matched to a gene; V was cut back by 5 bases and J by 7 bases. Written as DNA, the CDR3 is TGTGCCAGCAGCCGGGGGGACAGGGGGAACATTCAGTACTTC. This codes for CASSRGDRGNIQYF.

This clonotype has at least ten counts. A much larger clone sits a single nucleotide away, making a read error possible. J is TRBJ1-6 and V is TRBV12-3 or TRBV12-4; D is unclear. This CDR3 region has 16 residues. The CDR3 nucleotides are TGTGCCAGCAGTCAGACTGGAAACCTCTATAATTCACCCCCCCACTTT. Translated, it gives CASSQTGNLYNSPPHF.

In its sample, this clonotype was seen many times. Here the CDR3 DNA reads TGTGCCAGCAGTACTTTGACAGACCTCGAGCAGTACTTC. Translation gives CASSTLTDLEQYF. The chain recombines TRBV27 with TRBJ2-7; D might be TRBD1 (5 bases). The CDR3 is 13 residues long. V lost 5 bases, J lost 6 bases, and 14 bases lay in between. The germline V gene encodes CDR1 MNHEY and CDR2 SMNVEV (reference sequence).

A few counts support this clonotype. The chain uses TRBV7-2 and TRBJ2-7; possible D gene TRBD2, 7 bases. Germline V lookup: CDR1 SGHTA, CDR2 FQGNSA. The CDR3 sequence is 14 residues long. V gave up 5 bases and J gave up 3 bases, with 14 bases separating them. The CDR3 DNA reads TGTGCCAGCAGCCGCGGGGGCACAAGCTACGAGCAGTACTTC. Amino acids: CASSRGGTSYEQYF.

The table lists this clonotype with many counts. The chain uses TRBV30 and TRBJ1-5; D not resolved. Looked up from germline, CDR1 is GTSNPN and CDR2 is SVGIG (reference sequence). The CDR3 is 13 amino acids. V lost 1 base and J 5 bases, leaving 9 bases between the germline ends. The CDR3 reads CAWSGMEDQPQHF. The CDR3 region has the DNA TGTGCCTGGAGTGGGATGGAGGATCAGCCCCAGCATTTT.

The chain links TRBV12-3 or TRBV12-4 to TRBJ1-6; no definite D call. The CDR3 contains 13 residues. V dropped 3 bases and J dropped 5 bases, with 5 bases sitting between them. The CDR3 spells CASSFGHNSPLHF. In nucleotides, the CDR3 is TGTGCCAGCAGTTTCGGTCATAATTCACCCCTCCACTTT.

The sample holds many counts of this clonotype. The chain couples TRBV7-8 to TRBJ2-7, with a tentative D call TRBD1 (6 bases). The CDR3 loop spans 13 amino acids. Trimming stripped 2 bases from V and 2 bases from J, with 7 bases between. The germline CDR1 and CDR2 sequences are SGHVS and FQNEAQ. Here the CDR3 reads CASSLTGTYEQYF. As DNA, the CDR3 is TGTGCCAGCAGCTTAACAGGGACCTACGAGCAGTACTTC.

This clonotype occurred a few times. A junction boundary mismatches the germline segment, possibly from a read error. The V call is TRBV27, the J call TRBJ2-7; TRBD2 might be the D (6 bases). From germline, CDR1 is MNHEY and CDR2 SMNVEV (reference sequence). There are 14 residues in the CDR3. The CDR3 nucleotides read TGTGCCGGCAGTGAAACCGGGAGTCCCTACGAGCAGTACTTC. It codes for CAGSETGSPYEQYF.

This clonotype was detected ten times or more. The J gene is TRBJ2-3, the V gene TRBV10-3, with D tentatively TRBD2 (6 bases). The germline V and J ends were trimmed by 10 bases and 0 bases, with 14 bases remaining between them. The CDR3 loop spans 14 amino acids. Germline CDR1 is ENHRY and CDR2 is SYGVKD. The CDR3 region has the DNA TGTGCCACCAAGGGACTTACTAGCACAGATACGCAGTATTTT. Its translation: CATKGLTSTDTQYF.

In its sample, this clonotype was seen many times. The chain has TRBV19 and TRBJ2-7, with D perhaps matching TRBD2 (6 bases). The CDR3 is made up of 14 amino acids. Germline-derived CDR1 and CDR2 are LNHDA and SQIVND (reference sequence). The V and J ends lost 4 bases and 3 bases respectively, with 13 bases between them. CDR3 sequence reads: CASSTQPGSYEQYF. In DNA form, the CDR3 reads TGTGCCAGTAGTACCCAGCCCGGGAGCTACGAGCAGTACTTC.

This clonotype was detected ten times or more. The V gene is TRBV24-1, the J gene TRBJ1-2, with D perhaps matching TRBD1 (6 bases). The CDR3 extends over 13 amino acids. Trimming removed 6 bases from V and 7 bases from J, with 14 bases in between. Germline CDR1 is KGHDR and CDR2 is SFDVKD. The CDR3 DNA sequence: TGTGCCACCAGTAGTAGGACAGCCGCTGGCTACACCTTC. Protein sequence: CATSSRTAAGYTF.

The sample holds many counts of this clonotype. The CDR3 region has the DNA TGCAGCGTTGAAGATGCCTTCCGACAGGGGAACTATGGCTACACCTTC. Translated, it gives CSVEDAFRQGNYGYTF. The chain is built from TRBV29-1 and TRBJ1-2; 8 bases map to TRBD1. Per the germline V gene, CDR1 is SQVTM and CDR2 is ANQGSEA. The CDR3 covers 16 residues. With 0 bases clipped from V and 2 bases from J, the junction kept 8 bases outside the gene matches.

This clonotype was found many times. This chain links TRBV12-3 or TRBV12-4 with TRBJ2-2; D is ambiguous. This CDR3 is built from 13 residues. Trimming removed 6 bases at V and 0 bases at J, with 5 bases between. In DNA, the CDR3 is TGTGCCAGCAGCAAAACGAACACCGGGGAGCTGTTTTTT. Translation: CASSKTNTGELFF.

This clonotype was counted many times. This rearrangement joins TRBV10-3 to TRBJ2-5; a weak D match, TRBD1 (5 bases). Germline V gene data show CDR1 as ENHRY and CDR2 as SYGVKD. CDR3 length: 15 amino acids. V was trimmed by 2 bases and J by 1 base, leaving 11 bases between them. The CDR3 nucleotides are TGTGCCATCAGTGAGGACAGCAGTGGCCAAGAGACCCAGTACTTC. Translated, it gives CAISEDSSGQETQYF.

This clonotype has ten or more counts. The CDR3 nucleotides read TGCAGTGCTAGCCCCCCACTAGGATTAAACACTGAAGCTTTCTTT. As protein: CSASPPLGLNTEAFF. This chain uses TRBV20-1 with TRBJ1-1; D not certain. Trimming took off 3 bases at V and 2 bases at J, with 16 bases between the two ends. The CDR3 spans 15 residues. Germline assignment: CDR1 DFQATT and CDR2 SNEGSKA (reference sequence).

J is TRBJ2-2 and V is TRBV5-1; D call uncertain. This CDR3 spans 13 amino acids. Trimming left V 1 base short and J 8 bases short, with 9 bases between. The germline V gene has CDR1 SGHRS and CDR2 YFSETQ. The DNA of the CDR3 is TGCGCCAGCAGCTTGTCTGAACAGGGGGAGCTGTTTTTT. Protein product: CASSLSEQGELFF.

In its sample, this clonotype was seen a few times. The chain has TRBV20-1 and TRBJ1-3; D not resolved. The ends were cut back, 2 bases at V and 4 bases at J, with 9 bases in the middle. The CDR3 covers 13 residues. Germline CDR1 is DFQATT and CDR2 is SNEGSKA (reference sequence). In nucleotides, the CDR3 is TGCAGTGCTAGAATGGTACTGGGAAACACCATATATTTT. The encoded protein is CSARMVLGNTIYF.

The table lists this clonotype with many counts. This rearrangement joins TRBV20-1 to TRBJ1-2; tentative D call: TRBD1 (5 bases). V was pared by 5 bases and J by 3 bases, with 19 bases between. In germline, CDR1 is DFQATT, CDR2 SNEGSKA (reference sequence). CDR3 length: 15 residues. As DNA, the CDR3 is TGCAGTGCTTTAACCTACTTCCAGGGTGACTATGGCTACACCTTC. Translating gives CSALTYFQGDYGYTF.

This clonotype was detected only once. The chain recombines TRBV24-1 with TRBJ2-2; 13 bases map to TRBD2. The CDR3 loop spans 18 amino acids. Germline V gives CDR1 KGHDR, CDR2 SFDVKD. V shed 10 bases and J 0 bases; nucleotides not matched to a gene: 10. CDR3 in amino acids: CATGPTSGRAPNTGELFF. CDR3 nucleotides: TGTGCCACTGGGCCCACTAGCGGGAGGGCCCCGAACACCGGGGAGCTGTTTTTT.

In this sample, this clonotype turned up many times. The CDR3 is CASSPGLAGADETQYF. The CDR3 nucleotides are TGCGCCAGCAGCCCGGGACTAGCGGGAGCCGACGAGACCCAGTACTTC. This sequence joins TRBV5-1 and TRBJ2-5, with 14 bases that match TRBD2. Germline lookup yields CDR1 SGHRS and CDR2 YFSETQ. The CDR3 is 16 residues long. Trimming cost V 4 bases and J 5 bases; bases outside gene matches: 7.

The table lists this clonotype with many counts. The V gene is TRBV6-1, the J gene TRBJ2-6, with D tentatively TRBD1 (5 bases). The CDR3 loop spans 14 amino acids. Germline V gives CDR1 MNHNS, CDR2 SASEGT. V was pared by 8 bases and J by 0 bases, with 8 bases between. DNA of the CDR3: TGTGCCAGCGGAGACAGCTCTGGGGCCAACGTCCTGACTTTC. Protein sequence: CASGDSSGANVLTF.

This rearrangement joins TRBV24-1 to TRBJ2-7; 8 positions agree with TRBD1. The trim removed 3 bases at V and 5 bases at J, leaving 8 bases unmatched. CDR1 is KGHDR and CDR2 is SFDVKD in the germline V gene. This CDR3 region has 15 residues. This CDR3 reads CATSDTRTGYHEQYF. The CDR3 DNA reads TGTGCCACCAGTGATACCCGGACAGGGTATCACGAGCAGTACTTC.

This chain connects TRBV6-2 or TRBV6-3 to TRBJ1-2; D not certain. CDR1 MNHEY and CDR2 SVGEGT come from the germline V gene. The CDR3 sequence is 15 residues long. Between the trimmed V and J ends, which lost 5 bases and 4 bases, there was a span of 17 bases. DNA for the CDR3: TGTGCCAGCAGTCACCGGACCGAGCTCGGCTATGGCTACACCTTC. It codes for CASSHRTELGYGYTF.

This clonotype was found many times. V is TRBV4-1 and J is TRBJ2-7; D gene ambiguous. The germline gives CDR1 MGHRA, CDR2 YSYEKL. Trimming cost V 1 base and J 4 bases, with 11 bases left between them. The CDR3 has 14 amino acids. This CDR3 reads CASSQVSRTYEQYF. CDR3 DNA: TGCGCCAGCAGCCAAGTGTCTAGGACGTACGAGCAGTACTTC.